The sequence of this TCR beta chain was determined in a study of shared clonotypes between healthy human individuals. Trimming removed 5 bases from V and 0 bases from J, with 8 bases in between. There are 14 residues in the CDR3. Germline CDR1 ENHRY, CDR2 SYGVKD. Generated by immunoSEQ multiplex PCR, the TCRdb table keeps only in-frame clones and is missing some. The sample records 2 million to 2.5 million clones, more than 90% being singletons. The source of this sequence is a man in his late teens or twenties in good health. V and J are TRBV10-3 and TRBJ1-5; no definite D call. The specimen sequenced was naive CD4+ T cells sorted from blood. Subset: CD45RA+ positively selected. Here the CDR3 DNA reads TGTGCCATCAGTATAGACGGTAGCAATCAGCCCCAGCATTTT. Translating it yields CAISIDGSNQPQHF.